This is a list of T cell receptor beta chains from one sample in a study of tumor-infiltrating lymphocytes in localized non-small cell lung cancer. Sequenced by immunoSEQ multiplex PCR; TCRdb stores in-frame clones only, minus some. This sample has about 14,000 clones, with 82% found just once. Specimen: lung tumor tissue. These receptors all stem from a human donor with non-small cell lung cancer. Both conserved end residues are part of each CDR3.

v_call: TRBV14; j_call: TRBJ1-1; cdr3_aa: CASSPLEGLNTEAFF
v_call: TRBV19; j_call: TRBJ1-2; cdr3_aa: CASSISGTTNYGYTF
v_call: TRBV28; j_call: TRBJ1-1; cdr3_aa: CASSFRRNTEAFF
v_call: TRBV27; j_call: TRBJ2-5; cdr3_aa: CASSSTGTSTETQYF
v_call: TRBV5-6; j_call: TRBJ2-1; cdr3_aa: CASSPGLAGDSGEQFF
v_call: TRBV6-1; j_call: TRBJ1-5; cdr3_aa: CASSEVGESQHF
v_call: TRBV19; j_call: TRBJ2-3; cdr3_aa: CASSISGSGATDTQYF
v_call: TRBV2; j_call: TRBJ2-1; cdr3_aa: CASSEEAGVEQFF
v_call: TRBV28; j_call: TRBJ1-1; cdr3_aa: CASKKVWAEAFF
v_call: TRBV6-6; j_call: TRBJ1-5; cdr3_aa: CASSYGTRESQPQHF
v_call: TRBV30; j_call: TRBJ2-2; cdr3_aa: CAWSHTLAGATGELFF
v_call: TRBV21-1; j_call: TRBJ2-7; cdr3_aa: CASSNHDGQGYEQYF
v_call: TRBV18; j_call: TRBJ2-1; cdr3_aa: CASSQGNNEQFF
v_call: TRBV2; j_call: TRBJ2-1; cdr3_aa: CASRDVRVSEQFF
v_call: TRBV6-5; j_call: TRBJ1-4; cdr3_aa: CASRNTGGTNEKLFF
v_call: TRBV7-2; j_call: -; cdr3_aa: CASSPPASGSYEQYF
v_call: TRBV30; j_call: TRBJ1-6; cdr3_aa: CAWSGGNNSPLHF
v_call: TRBV14; j_call: TRBJ1-5; cdr3_aa: CASSQDYHQPQHF
v_call: TRBV5-8; j_call: TRBJ1-4; cdr3_aa: CASSLWTGPNEKLFF
v_call: TRBV27; j_call: TRBJ1-1; cdr3_aa: CASRSNGGTEAFF
v_call: TRBV2; j_call: TRBJ2-7; cdr3_aa: CASSRTGNSYEQYF
v_call: TRBV28; j_call: TRBJ2-5; cdr3_aa: CASRFGGKETQYF
v_call: TRBV5-1; j_call: TRBJ2-2; cdr3_aa: CASSLWGDANTGELFF
v_call: TRBV30; j_call: TRBJ2-3; cdr3_aa: CAWSPRRASTDTQYF